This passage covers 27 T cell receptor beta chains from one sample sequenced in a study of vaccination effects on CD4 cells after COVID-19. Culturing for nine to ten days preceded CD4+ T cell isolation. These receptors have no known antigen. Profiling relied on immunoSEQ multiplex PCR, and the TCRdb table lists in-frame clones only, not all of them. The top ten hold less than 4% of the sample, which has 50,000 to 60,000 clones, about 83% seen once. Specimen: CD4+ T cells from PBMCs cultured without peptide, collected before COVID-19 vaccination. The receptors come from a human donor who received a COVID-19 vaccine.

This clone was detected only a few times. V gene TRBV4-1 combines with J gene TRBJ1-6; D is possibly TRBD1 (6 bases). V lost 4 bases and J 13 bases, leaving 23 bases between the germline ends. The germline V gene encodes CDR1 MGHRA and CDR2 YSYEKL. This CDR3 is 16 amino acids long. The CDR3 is CASSRDIRGPLYPLHF. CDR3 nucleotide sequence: TGCGCCAGCAGCCGCGATATCAGGGGACCTCTGTACCCCCTCCACTTT.

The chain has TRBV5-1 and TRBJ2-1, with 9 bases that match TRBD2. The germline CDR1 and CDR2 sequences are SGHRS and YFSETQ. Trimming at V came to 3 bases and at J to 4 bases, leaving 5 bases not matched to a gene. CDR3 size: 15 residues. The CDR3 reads CASSYGLASYNEQFF. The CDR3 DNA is TGCGCCAGCAGCTACGGACTAGCGTCATACAATGAGCAGTTCTTC.

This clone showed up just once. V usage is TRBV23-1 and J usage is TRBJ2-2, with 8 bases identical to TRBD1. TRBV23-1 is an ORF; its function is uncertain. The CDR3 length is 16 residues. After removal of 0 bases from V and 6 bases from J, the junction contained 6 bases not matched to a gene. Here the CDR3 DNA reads TGCGCCAGCAGTCAATCGAAGGACAGGGAGGCCGGGGAGCTGTTTTTT. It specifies CASSQSKDREAGELFF.

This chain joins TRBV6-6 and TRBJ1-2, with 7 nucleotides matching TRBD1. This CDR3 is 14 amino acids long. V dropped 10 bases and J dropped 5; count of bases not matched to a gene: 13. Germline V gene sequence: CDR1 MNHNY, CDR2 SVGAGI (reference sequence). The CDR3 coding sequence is TGTGCCACCTGGAGAGGGGGCTGGTATTATGGCTACACCTTC. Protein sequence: CATWRGGWYYGYTF.

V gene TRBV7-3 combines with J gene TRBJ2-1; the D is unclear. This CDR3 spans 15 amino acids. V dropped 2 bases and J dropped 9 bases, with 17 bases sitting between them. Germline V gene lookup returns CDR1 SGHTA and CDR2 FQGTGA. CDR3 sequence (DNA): TGTGCCAGCAGCTTACAGGCGGCGGCAATCGGTGAGCAGTTCTTC. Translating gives CASSLQAAAIGEQFF.

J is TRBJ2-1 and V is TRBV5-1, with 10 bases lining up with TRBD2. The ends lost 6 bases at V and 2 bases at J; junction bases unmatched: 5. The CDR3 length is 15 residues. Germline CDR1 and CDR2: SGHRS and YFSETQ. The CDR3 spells CASKLGLAAYNEQFF. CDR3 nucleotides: TGCGCCAGCAAACTTGGACTAGCGGCCTACAATGAGCAGTTCTTC.

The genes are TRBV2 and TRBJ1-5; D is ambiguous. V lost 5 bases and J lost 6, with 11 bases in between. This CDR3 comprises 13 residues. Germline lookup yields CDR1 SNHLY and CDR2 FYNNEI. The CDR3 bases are TGTGCCAGCAGTTCTAACAATCGTCAGCCCCAGCATTTT. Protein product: CASSSNNRQPQHF.

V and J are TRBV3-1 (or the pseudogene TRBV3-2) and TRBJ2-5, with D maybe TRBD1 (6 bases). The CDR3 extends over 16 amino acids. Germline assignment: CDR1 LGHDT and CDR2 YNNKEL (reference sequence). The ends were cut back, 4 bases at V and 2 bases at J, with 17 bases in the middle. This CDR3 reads CASSRLKQGRQETQYF. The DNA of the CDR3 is TGTGCCAGCAGCCGTCTGAAGCAGGGGCGGCAAGAGACCCAGTACTTC.

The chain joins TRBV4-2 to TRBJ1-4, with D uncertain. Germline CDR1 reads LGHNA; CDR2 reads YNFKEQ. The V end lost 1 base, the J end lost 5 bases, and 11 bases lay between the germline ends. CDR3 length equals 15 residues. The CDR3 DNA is TGTGCCAGCAGCCAAGCGGCCAGAGAAAATGAAAAACTGTTTTTT. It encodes CASSQAARENEKLFF.

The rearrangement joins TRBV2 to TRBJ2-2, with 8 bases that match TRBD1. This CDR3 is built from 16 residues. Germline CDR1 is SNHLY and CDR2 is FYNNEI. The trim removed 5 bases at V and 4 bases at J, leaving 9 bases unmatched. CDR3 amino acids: CASSKDRVGITGELFF. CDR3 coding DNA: TGTGCCAGCAGTAAGGACAGGGTCGGAATCACCGGGGAGCTGTTTTTT.

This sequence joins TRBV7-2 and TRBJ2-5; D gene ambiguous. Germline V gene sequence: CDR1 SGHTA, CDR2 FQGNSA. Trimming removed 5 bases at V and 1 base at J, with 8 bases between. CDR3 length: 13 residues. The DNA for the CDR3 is TGTGCCAGCAGCCGCCAGCCCCAAGAGACCCAGTACTTC. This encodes CASSRQPQETQYF.

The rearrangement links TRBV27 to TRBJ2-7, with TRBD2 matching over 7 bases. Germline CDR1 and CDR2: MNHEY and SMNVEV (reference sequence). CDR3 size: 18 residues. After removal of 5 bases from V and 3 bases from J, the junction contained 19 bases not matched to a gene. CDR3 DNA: TGTGCCAGCAGTCTCCGGACCCCGGGACTAACTGGAGTCTACGAGCAGTACGTC. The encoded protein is CASSLRTPGLTGVYEQYV.

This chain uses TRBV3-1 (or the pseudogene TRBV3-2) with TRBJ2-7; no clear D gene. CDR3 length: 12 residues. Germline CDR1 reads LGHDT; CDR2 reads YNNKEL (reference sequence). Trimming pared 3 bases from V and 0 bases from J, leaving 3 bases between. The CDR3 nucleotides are TGTGCCAGCAGCCATGGCTCCTACGAGCAGTACGTC. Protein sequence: CASSHGSYEQYV.

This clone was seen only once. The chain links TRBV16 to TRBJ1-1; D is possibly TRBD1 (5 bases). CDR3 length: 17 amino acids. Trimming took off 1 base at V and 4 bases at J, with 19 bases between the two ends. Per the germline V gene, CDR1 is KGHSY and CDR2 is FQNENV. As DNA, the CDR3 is TGTGCCAGCAGCCAATTAGGAGAGACAGTTGGGCCCACTGAAGCTTTCTTT. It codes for CASSQLGETVGPTEAFF.

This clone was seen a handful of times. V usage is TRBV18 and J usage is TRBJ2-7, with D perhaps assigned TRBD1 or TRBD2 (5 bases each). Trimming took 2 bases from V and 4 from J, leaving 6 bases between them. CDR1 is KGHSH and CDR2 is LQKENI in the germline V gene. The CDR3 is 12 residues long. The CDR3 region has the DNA TGTGCCAGCTCACCAGGGGGTTACGAGCAGTACGTC. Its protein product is CASSPGGYEQYV.

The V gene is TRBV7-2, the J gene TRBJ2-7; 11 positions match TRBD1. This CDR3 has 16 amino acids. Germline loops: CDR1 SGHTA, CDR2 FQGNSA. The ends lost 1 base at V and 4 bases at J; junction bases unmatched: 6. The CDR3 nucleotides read TGTGCCAGCAGCTTAGTGAAGGGACAGGGGGATTACGAGCAGTACGTC. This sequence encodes CASSLVKGQGDYEQYV.

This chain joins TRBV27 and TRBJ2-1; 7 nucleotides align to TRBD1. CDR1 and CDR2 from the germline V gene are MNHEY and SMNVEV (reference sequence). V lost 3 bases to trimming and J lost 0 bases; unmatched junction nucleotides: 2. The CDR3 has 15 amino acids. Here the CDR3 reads CASSFRGSSYNEQFF. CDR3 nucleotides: TGTGCCAGCAGTTTCAGGGGGAGCTCCTACAATGAGCAGTTCTTC.

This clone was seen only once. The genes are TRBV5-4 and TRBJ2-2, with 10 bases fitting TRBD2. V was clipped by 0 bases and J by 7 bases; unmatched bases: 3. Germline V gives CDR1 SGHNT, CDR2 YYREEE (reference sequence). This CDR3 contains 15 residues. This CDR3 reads CASSLGLAGVGELFF. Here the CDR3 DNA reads TGTGCCAGCAGCTTGGGCCTAGCGGGGGTCGGGGAGCTGTTTTTT.

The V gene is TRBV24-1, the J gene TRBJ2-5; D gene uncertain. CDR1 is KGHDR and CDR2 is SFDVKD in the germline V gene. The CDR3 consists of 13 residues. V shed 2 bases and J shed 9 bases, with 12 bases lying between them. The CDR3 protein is CATSDSDPPAQYF. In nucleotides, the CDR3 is TGTGCCACCAGTGATTCGGACCCCCCCGCCCAGTACTTC.

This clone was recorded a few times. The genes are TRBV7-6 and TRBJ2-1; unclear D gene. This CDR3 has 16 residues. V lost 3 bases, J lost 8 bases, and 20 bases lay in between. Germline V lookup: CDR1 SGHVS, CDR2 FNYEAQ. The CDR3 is CASSFKYSAPEDEQFF. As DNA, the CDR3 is TGTGCCAGCAGCTTCAAGTACAGCGCCCCAGAGGATGAGCAGTTCTTC.

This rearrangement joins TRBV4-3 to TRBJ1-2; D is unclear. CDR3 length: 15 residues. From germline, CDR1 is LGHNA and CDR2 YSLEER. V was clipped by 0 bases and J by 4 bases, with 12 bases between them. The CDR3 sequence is CASSQELMGSYGYTF. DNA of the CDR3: TGCGCCAGCAGCCAAGAATTAATGGGAAGCTATGGCTACACCTTC.

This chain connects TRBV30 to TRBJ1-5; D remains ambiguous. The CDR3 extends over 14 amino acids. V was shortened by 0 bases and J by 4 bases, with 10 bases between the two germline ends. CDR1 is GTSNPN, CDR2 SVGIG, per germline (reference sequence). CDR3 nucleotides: TGTGCCTGGAGTGTACGGCAGAGTAATCAGCCCCAGCATTTT. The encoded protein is CAWSVRQSNQPQHF.

As DNA, the CDR3 is TGCGCCAGCAGCTTACCCGCAGGGGGCTATGGCTACACCTTC. Translating it yields CASSLPAGGYGYTF. The V and J genes are TRBV5-1 and TRBJ1-2, with 7 bases fitting TRBD1. This CDR3 has 14 amino acids. V lost 2 bases and J lost 4; bases outside the gene matches: 5. Germline CDR1 reads SGHRS; CDR2 reads YFSETQ.

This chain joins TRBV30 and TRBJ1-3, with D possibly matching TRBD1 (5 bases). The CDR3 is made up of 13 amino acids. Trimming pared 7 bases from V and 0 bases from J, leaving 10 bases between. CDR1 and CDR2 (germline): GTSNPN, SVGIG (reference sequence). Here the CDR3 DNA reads TGTGCCTCGGCGACAGCCTCTGGAAACACCATATATTTT. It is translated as CASATASGNTIYF.

CDR3 amino acids: CASSLETDTQYF. For the CDR3, the DNA is TGCGCCAGCAGCTTGGAGACAGATACGCAGTATTTT. The chain combines TRBV5-1 with TRBJ2-3; D gene unclear. CDR3 length equals 12 residues. In germline, CDR1 is SGHRS, CDR2 YFSETQ. V was shortened by 0 bases and J by 3 bases, with 2 bases between the two germline ends.

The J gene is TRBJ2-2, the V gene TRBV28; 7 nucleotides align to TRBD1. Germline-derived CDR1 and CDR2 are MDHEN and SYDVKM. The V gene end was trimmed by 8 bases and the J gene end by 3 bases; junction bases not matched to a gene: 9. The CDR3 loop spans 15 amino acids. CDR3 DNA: TGTGCCAGCCGTACGACAGGGAAGCACACCGGGGAGCTGTTTTTT. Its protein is CASRTTGKHTGELFF.

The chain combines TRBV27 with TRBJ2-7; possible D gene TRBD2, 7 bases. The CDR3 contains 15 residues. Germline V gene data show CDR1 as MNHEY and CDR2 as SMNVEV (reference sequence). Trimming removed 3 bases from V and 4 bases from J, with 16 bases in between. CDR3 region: CASSFLAGAPYEQYV. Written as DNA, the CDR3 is TGTGCCAGCAGTTTTCTGGCGGGGGCTCCATACGAGCAGTACGTC.